This TCR beta chain was profiled in a study of T cell responses to AZD1222 COVID-19 vaccine. Findings and limits, study-wide: No day 14 peak samples; only post-peak repertoires were characterized. An increase in Spike-specific TCR breadth and depth was observed after two AZD1222 doses. Only five or six people who got AZD1222 tested seropositive at baseline. Mostly white British, mostly female donors; authors suggested clonal diversity may be underestimated.

This CDR3 has 11 residues. Trimming took off 1 base at V and 10 bases at J, with 7 bases between the two ends. The germline V gene has CDR1 SEHNR and CDR2 FQNEAQ (reference sequence). With regard to this clone: Its antigen is currently unknown.

Some clones are missing from TCRdb's copy, which holds only in-frame ones; the method was immunoSEQ multiplex PCR. The data hold roughly 75,000 clones, with around 86% observed a single time. The V and J genes are TRBV7-9 and TRBJ1-1; D uncertain. Sequenced material: peripheral blood, taken 28 days after the second AZD1222 dose. This sequence originates from an adult who received the AZD1222 COVID-19 vaccine. CDR3: CASSLDGGAFF. For the CDR3, the DNA is TGTGCCAGCAGCTTAGACGGTGGAGCTTTCTTT. Filled out from reference TRBV7-9 and TRBJ1-1, the complete variable domain reads DTGVSQNPRHKITKRGQNVTFRCDPISEHNRLYWYRQTLGQGPEFLTYFQNEAQLEKSRLLSDRFSAERPKGSFSTLEIQRTEQGDSAMYLCASSLDGGAFFGQGTRLTVV.